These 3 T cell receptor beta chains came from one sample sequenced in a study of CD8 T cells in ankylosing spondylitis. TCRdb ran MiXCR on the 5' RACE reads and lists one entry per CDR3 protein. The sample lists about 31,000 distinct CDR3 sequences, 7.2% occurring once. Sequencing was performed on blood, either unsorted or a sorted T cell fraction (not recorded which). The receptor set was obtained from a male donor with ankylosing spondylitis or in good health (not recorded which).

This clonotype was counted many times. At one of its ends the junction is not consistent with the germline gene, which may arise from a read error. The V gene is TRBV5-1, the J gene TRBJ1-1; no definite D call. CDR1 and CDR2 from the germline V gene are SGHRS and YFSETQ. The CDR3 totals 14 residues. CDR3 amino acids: CASSLAAMNTEAFF. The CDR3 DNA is TGCGCCAGCAGTTTGGCAGCCATGAACACTGAAGCTTTCTTT.

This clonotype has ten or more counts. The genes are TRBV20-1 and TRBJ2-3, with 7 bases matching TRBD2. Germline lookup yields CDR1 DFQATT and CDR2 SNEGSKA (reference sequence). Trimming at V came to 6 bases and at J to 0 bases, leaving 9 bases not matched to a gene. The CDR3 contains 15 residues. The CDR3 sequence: CSAVRKLASTDTQYF. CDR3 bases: TGCAGTGCCGTACGGAAACTAGCGAGCACAGATACGCAGTATTTT.

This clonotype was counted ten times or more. This CDR3 is CASSWRDSLFSGANVLTF. The CDR3 nucleotides are TGTGCCAGCAGCTGGAGGGACAGCCTTTTCTCTGGGGCCAACGTCCTGACTTTC. The V call is TRBV5-8, the J call TRBJ2-6; D is perhaps TRBD1 (7 bases). The CDR3 has 18 amino acids. V shed 3 bases and J shed 0 bases, with 16 bases lying between them. CDR1 SGHTS and CDR2 YDEGEE come from the germline V gene.